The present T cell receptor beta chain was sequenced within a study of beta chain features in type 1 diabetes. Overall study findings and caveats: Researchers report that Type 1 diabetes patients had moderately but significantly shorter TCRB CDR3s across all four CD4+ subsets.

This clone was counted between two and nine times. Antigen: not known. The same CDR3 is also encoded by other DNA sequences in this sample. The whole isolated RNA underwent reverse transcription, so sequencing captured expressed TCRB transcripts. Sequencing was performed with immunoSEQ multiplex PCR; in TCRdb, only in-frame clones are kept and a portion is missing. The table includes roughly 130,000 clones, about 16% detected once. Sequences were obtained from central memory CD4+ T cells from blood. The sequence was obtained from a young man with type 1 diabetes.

The CDR3 DNA follows: TGTGCCAGCAGTCTAGAAGCCAGCTCCTACAATGAGCAGTTCTTC. Protein: CASSLEASSYNEQFF. V gene TRBV7-2 combines with J gene TRBJ2-1, with D unresolved. The V end lost 6 bases, the J end lost 0 bases, and 12 bases lay between the germline ends. The CDR3 is made up of 15 amino acids. In germline, CDR1 is SGHTA, CDR2 FQGNSA.